These 27 T cell receptor beta chains came from one sample sequenced in a study of shared T cell receptors in the human thymus. Libraries were prepared by immunoSEQ multiplex PCR; TCRdb keeps only in-frame clonotypes and omits some of them. The data contain roughly 660,000 clones, 85% to 90% of them singletons. These data were also filed under a second study, of human thymus T cells.

The sample comprised thymocytes. The source is a boy in the first two years of life with a congenital heart defect.

The J gene is TRBJ1-2, the V gene TRBV7-2; D uncertain. The V and J ends lost 5 bases and 1 base respectively, with 20 bases between them. This CDR3 spans 17 amino acids. Germline CDR1 is SGHTA and CDR2 is FQGNSA. CDR3 bases: TGTGCCAGCAGCGCGTTTTCTGAGGTCCAGCTTAACTATGGCTACACCTTC. Its translation is CASSAFSEVQLNYGYTF.

The chain recombines TRBV10-2 with TRBJ2-3; 16 bases are a match to TRBD2. V shed 3 bases and J 2 bases; nucleotides not matched to a gene: 17. Germline loops: CDR1 WSHSY, CDR2 SAAADI. This CDR3 comprises 22 residues. CDR3 DNA: TGCGCCAGCAGTGAATTCTCCGGGACTAGCGGGAGGGGTGAACCTCTCACAGATACGCAGTATTTT. Its translation: CASSEFSGTSGRGEPLTDTQYF.

This clone was found once. The chain links TRBV11-2 to TRBJ2-3; TRBD2 matches at 12 bases. After removal of 7 bases from V and 10 bases from J, the junction contained 12 bases not matched to a gene. CDR3 length: 15 amino acids. Germline CDR1 is SGHAT and CDR2 is FQNNGV. The CDR3 sequence: CASILGLAGHMAQYF. The CDR3, as DNA: TGTGCCAGCATCCTAGGACTAGCGGGACATATGGCGCAGTATTTT.

The chain joins TRBV15 to TRBJ2-3; TRBD2 aligns across 7 bases. Trimming removed 3 bases from V and 0 bases from J; junction bases left unmatched: 6. Germline V lookup: CDR1 LNHNV, CDR2 YYDKDF (reference sequence). This CDR3 has 16 amino acids. The CDR3 region is CATSSVSGLSTDTQYF. Written as DNA, the CDR3 is TGTGCCACCAGCAGTGTTAGCGGGTTGAGCACAGATACGCAGTATTTT. Filled out from reference TRBV15 and TRBJ2-3, the complete variable domain reads DAMVIQNPRYQVTQFGKPVTLSCSQTLNHNVMYWYQQKSSQAPKLLFHYYDKDFNNEADTPDNFQSRRPNTSFCFLDIRSPGLGDTAMYLCATSSVSGLSTDTQYFGPGTRLTVL.

There are a few counts of this clone. The rearrangement uses TRBV7-2 and TRBJ2-3; 7 bases agree with TRBD2. Germline values: CDR1 SGHTA, CDR2 FQGNSA. The CDR3 totals 18 residues. With 0 bases clipped from V and 8 bases from J, the junction kept 17 bases outside the gene matches. For the CDR3, the DNA is TGTGCCAGCAGCTTAGCGTATCCCAAGCTAGCGGATGCCGGTACGCAGTATTTT. It encodes CASSLAYPKLADAGTQYF.

The genes are TRBV11-1 and TRBJ1-1, with unresolved D. Trimming stripped 1 base from V and 2 bases from J, with 8 bases between. Germline values: CDR1 SGHAT, CDR2 FQDESV (reference sequence). This CDR3 has 14 residues. CDR3 sequence reads: CASSLGGGNTEAFF. CDR3 coding DNA: TGTGCCAGCAGCTTAGGAGGAGGAAACACTGAAGCTTTCTTT.

This sequence joins TRBV5-1 and TRBJ1-3; 7 bases line up with TRBD1. J lost 2 bases, V lost 2 bases, and 4 bases had no gene match. This CDR3 spans 15 amino acids. Germline V CDR1 and CDR2: SGHRS, YFSETQ. The CDR3 protein is CASSFPGTAGNTIYF. Written as DNA, the CDR3 is TGCGCCAGCAGCTTTCCCGGGACAGCTGGAAACACCATATATTTT.

This rearrangement joins TRBV27 to TRBJ1-5; no reliable D call. The CDR3 runs 15 residues. Trimming cost V 3 bases and J 0 bases, with 9 bases left between them. Germline lookup yields CDR1 MNHEY and CDR2 SMNVEV (reference sequence). CDR3 in amino acids: CASSLGRYSNQPQHF. The CDR3 DNA reads as TGTGCCAGCAGTTTGGGCAGGTATAGCAATCAGCCCCAGCATTTT.

V usage is TRBV30 and J usage is TRBJ2-6; 8 nucleotides align to TRBD1. CDR3 length: 17 residues. V lost 1 base to trimming and J lost 0 bases; unmatched junction nucleotides: 5. The germline gives CDR1 GTSNPN, CDR2 SVGIG (reference sequence). The DNA of the CDR3 is TGTGCCTGGAGTGAGACAGGGGACCGCTCTGGGGCCAACGTCCTGACTTTC. This translates into CAWSETGDRSGANVLTF. Drawing the rest from reference TRBV30 and TRBJ2-6, the complete variable domain is SQTIHQWPATLVQPVGSPLSLECTVEGTSNPNLYWYRQAAGRGLQLLFYSVGIGQISSEVPQNLSASRPQDRQFILSSKKLLLSDSGFYLCAWSETGDRSGANVLTFGAGSRLTVL.

CDR3 residues: CATRDRAFEQYF. The CDR3 DNA follows: TGTGCCACTCGGGACAGGGCCTTCGAGCAGTACTTC. The chain has TRBV10-3 and TRBJ2-7; 9 bases map to TRBD1. The CDR3 length is 12 residues. Per germline, CDR1 ENHRY and CDR2 SYGVKD. With 10 bases clipped from V and 6 bases from J, the junction kept 7 bases outside the gene matches.

The J gene is TRBJ2-3, the V gene TRBV5-6, with D maybe TRBD2 (6 bases). V was shortened by 2 bases and J by 5 bases, with 12 bases between the two germline ends. The germline V gene encodes CDR1 SGHDT and CDR2 YYEEEE. The CDR3 has 14 amino acids. The DNA of the CDR3 is TGTGCCAGCAGCTTACAAGGAGGGGAAGATACGCAGTATTTT. Translating gives CASSLQGGEDTQYF.

In nucleotides, the CDR3 is TGTGCCTGGAGTGTCGAGGTAGCGGGAGTGCGTAAAGAGACCCAGTACTTC. It specifies CAWSVEVAGVRKETQYF. V gene TRBV30 combines with J gene TRBJ2-5, with 9 bases matching TRBD2. Germline assignment: CDR1 GTSNPN and CDR2 SVGIG (reference sequence). This CDR3 comprises 17 residues. With V trimmed by 0 bases and J by 3 bases, 11 bases remained unmatched.

The chain combines TRBV5-6 with TRBJ2-1; 12 nucleotides agree with TRBD2. After removal of 0 bases from V and 11 bases from J, the junction contained 9 bases not matched to a gene. Germline V lookup: CDR1 SGHDT, CDR2 YYEEEE. This CDR3 spans 16 amino acids. In DNA form, the CDR3 reads TGTGCCAGCAGCTTGGGGTCTAGCGGGAGGGGATTTAAGCAGTTCTTC. Its protein is CASSLGSSGRGFKQFF.

This clone was seen a few times. The rearrangement joins TRBV5-1 to TRBJ2-7; TRBD2 is a possible D gene (6 bases). The V gene lost 5 bases and the J gene lost 4 bases, with 22 bases spanning the gap. The CDR3 loop spans 16 amino acids. Germline-derived CDR1 and CDR2 are SGHRS and YFSETQ. Here the CDR3 DNA reads TGCGCCAGCAGTCAATACTCGGGACGGGGGATTTACGAGCAGTACTTC. The encoded protein is CASSQYSGRGIYEQYF.

The gene calls are TRBV10-2 and TRBJ2-1, with D maybe TRBD1 (7 bases). V was pared by 7 bases and J by 5 bases, with 15 bases between. The CDR3 loop spans 14 amino acids. Per germline, CDR1 WSHSY and CDR2 SAAADI. In DNA, the CDR3 is TGCGCCAGCACGCTGCAGGGGGGCAACAATGAGCAGTTCTTC. It translates to CASTLQGGNNEQFF.

The CDR3 here is CASSIAEGRPTEAFF. The CDR3 bases are TGTGCCAGTAGTATAGCGGAGGGGCGTCCCACTGAAGCTTTCTTT. The chain combines TRBV19 with TRBJ1-1, with D tentatively TRBD1 (5 bases). Trimming pared 1 base from V and 4 bases from J, leaving 13 bases between. This CDR3 spans 15 amino acids. Per the germline V gene, CDR1 is LNHDA and CDR2 is SQIVND (reference sequence). Full variable domain (remainder filled in from reference TRBV19 and TRBJ1-1): DGGITQSPKYLFRKEGQNVTLSCEQNLNHDAMYWYRQDPGQGLRLIYYSQIVNDFQKGDIAEGYSVSREKKESFPLTVTSAQKNPTAFYLCASSIAEGRPTEAFFGQGTRLTVV.

The chain links TRBV4-1 to TRBJ2-5, with TRBD2 matching over 12 bases. Germline loops: CDR1 MGHRA, CDR2 YSYEKL. The CDR3 has 18 residues. The junction had 8 bases not matched to a gene; V was cut back by 3 bases and J by 0 bases. Here the CDR3 reads CASSQKEGLAGHQETQYF. As DNA, the CDR3 is TGCGCCAGCAGCCAGAAGGAAGGACTAGCGGGACACCAAGAGACCCAGTACTTC.

The V call is TRBV5-6, the J call TRBJ1-6; 10 bases line up with TRBD1. V shed 2 bases, J shed 6 bases, and the junction held 5 bases outside the gene matches. Per the germline V gene, CDR1 is SGHDT and CDR2 is YYEEEE. CDR3 length: 16 residues. The CDR3 DNA follows: TGTGCCAGCAGCTTCGGCGGGACAGGGGTTAATTCACCCCTCCACTTT. Its protein product is CASSFGGTGVNSPLHF.

This clone was seen a single time. V usage is TRBV5-7 and J usage is TRBJ1-5, with D perhaps matching TRBD1 (5 bases). TRBV5-7 is reported as an ORF; its role is uncertain. V gave up 2 bases and J gave up 7 bases, with 25 bases separating them. This CDR3 spans 18 amino acids. For the CDR3, the DNA is TGTGCCAGCAGCTTTTCGGGCCCAGGGATAAGGGGCAGGCAGCCCCAGCATTTT. The encoded protein is CASSFSGPGIRGRQPQHF.

The J gene is TRBJ2-1, the V gene TRBV11-2; 9 bases are a match to TRBD2. The CDR3 runs to 19 residues. Germline V gene data show CDR1 as SGHAT and CDR2 as FQNNGV. V trimming: 0 bases; J trimming: 8 bases; junction bases outside the gene matches: 17. This CDR3 reads CASSLEASETSGFRDEQFF. The CDR3 DNA sequence: TGTGCCAGCAGCTTAGAGGCGTCCGAGACTAGCGGCTTTCGGGATGAGCAGTTCTTC.

The CDR3 DNA sequence: TGTGCCAGCAGCTTAGATATCAGAGAGACAGATGAAGCTTTCTTT. The encoded protein is CASSLDIRETDEAFF. This chain joins TRBV7-6 and TRBJ1-1; the D gene is possibly TRBD1 (5 bases). CDR1 and CDR2 (germline): SGHVS, FNYEAQ. The CDR3 loop spans 15 amino acids. Trimming left V 1 base short and J 7 bases short, with 16 bases between.

The rearrangement links TRBV7-9 to TRBJ2-7; 8 nucleotides agree with TRBD2. V lost 4 bases and J lost 6; bases outside the gene matches: 11. Per germline, CDR1 SEHNR and CDR2 FQNEAQ (reference sequence). The CDR3 runs to 15 residues. CDR3 amino acids: CASSSPGLDSVEQYF. The CDR3 bases are TGTGCCAGCAGCTCCCCGGGACTAGATTCGGTCGAGCAGTACTTC.

The rearrangement links TRBV29-1 to TRBJ2-3; no reliable D call. Looked up from germline, CDR1 is SQVTM and CDR2 is ANQGSEA. V was clipped by 6 bases and J by 0 bases, with 16 bases between them. The length of the CDR3 is 15 residues. CDR3 DNA sequence: TGCAGCGTACGGCGAGTCGGGTCTAGCACAGATACGCAGTATTTT. Protein sequence: CSVRRVGSSTDTQYF.

This chain uses TRBV21-1 with TRBJ2-5; TRBD2, the table's D call, was not compared with the DNA. TRBV21-1 is assigned pseudogene status. This CDR3 has 17 residues. CDR3 sequence (DNA): TGTGCCAGCAGCAATTCTAAGCGGGAGGGGCTCAAAGAGACCCAGTACTTC. This sequence encodes CASSNSKREGLKETQYF.

The V call is TRBV4-3, the J call TRBJ2-2; TRBD2 is a possible D gene (6 bases). The CDR3 covers 17 residues. CDR1 and CDR2 from the germline V gene are LGHNA and YSLEER. Trimming stripped 2 bases from V and 3 bases from J, with 16 bases between. CDR3 nucleotides: TGCGCCAGCAGCCAAACGGGGGAGATTCGGGACACCGGGGAGCTGTTTTTT. Translated, it gives CASSQTGEIRDTGELFF.

The chain employs TRBV7-2 and TRBJ2-3; the match to TRBD2 covers 7 bases. Germline-derived CDR1 and CDR2 are SGHTA and FQGNSA. Trimming at V came to 0 bases and at J to 3 bases, leaving 9 bases not matched to a gene. CDR3 length: 17 residues. The CDR3 DNA follows: TGTGCCAGCAGCTTAGCGAGGCTAGCGGAGTTGACAGATACGCAGTATTTT. This gives the protein CASSLARLAELTDTQYF.

The chain carries TRBV4-2 and TRBJ2-1; 7 nucleotides align to TRBD2. CDR1 is LGHNA and CDR2 is YNFKEQ in the germline V gene. This CDR3 is 17 amino acids long. V gave up 0 bases and J gave up 7 bases; unmatched junction bases: 12. CDR3 bases: TGTGCCAGCAGCCAAGATCCGGGGAGGGAGGGCGAGAATGAGCAGTTCTTC. Protein product: CASSQDPGREGENEQFF.